This T cell receptor beta chain was sequenced during a study of T cell responses to AZD1222 COVID-19 vaccine. Looking at the study overall: Investigators merged groups given second doses at roughly 4 or roughly 12 weeks.

The CDR3 spans 15 residues. Trimming shortened V by 7 bases and J by 1 base, and 16 bases separated the two germline ends. The germline V gene has CDR1 MDHEN and CDR2 SYDVKM. Data came from immunoSEQ multiplex PCR; TCRdb stores just in-frame clones and leaves some out. The profile covers around 100,000 clones, with around nine tenths appearing a single time and about 3.5% taken by the ten largest. V is TRBV28 and J is TRBJ1-1; D not resolved. This sequence was found in an adult in good health. Here the sequenced sample was peripheral blood, taken on day 0 of AZD1222 vaccination. The CDR3 region has the DNA TGTGCCAGCACCGACCAGTCCCGAGGGAACACTGAAGCTTTCTTT. Protein: CASTDQSRGNTEAFF. Together with reference TRBV28 and TRBJ1-1, the CDR3 gives the full variable domain: DVKVTQSSRYLVKRTGEKVFLECVQDMDHENMFWYRQDPGLGLRLIYFSYDVKMKEKGDIPEGYSVSREKKERFSLILESASTNQTSMYLCASTDQSRGNTEAFFGQGTRLTVV.